These 25 T cell receptor beta chains originate from one sample sequenced in a study of blood T cell repertoires in COVID-19. Clones were sequenced by immunoSEQ multiplex PCR, and TCRdb holds only the in-frame ones, with some missing. Among roughly 87,000 clones listed, 85% to 90% were seen once. Sequences were obtained from peripheral blood. The receptors stem from a man aged 35-49 years with acute or convalescent COVID-19.

The chain recombines TRBV4-1 with TRBJ1-6; D gene unclear. From germline, CDR1 is MGHRA and CDR2 YSYEKL. The CDR3 has 16 amino acids. Trimming left V 0 bases short and J 7 bases short, with 13 bases between. CDR3 region: CASSQDGEVWNSPLHF. The CDR3 coding sequence is TGCGCCAGCAGCCAAGACGGGGAGGTGTGGAATTCACCCCTCCACTTT.

The chain has TRBV9 and TRBJ2-7; weak D call: TRBD1 (6 bases). The CDR3 runs to 14 residues. With 4 bases removed from V and 2 bases from J, the gap between germline ends came to 13 bases. Germline loops: CDR1 SGDLS, CDR2 YYNGEE. Written as DNA, the CDR3 is TGTGCCAGCAGCAGGGGGACCCGGGCCTACGAGCAGTACTTC. This codes for CASSRGTRAYEQYF. The full variable domain, rest sourced from reference TRBV9 and TRBJ2-7, is DSGVTQTPKHLITATGQRVTLRCSPRSGDLSVYWYQQSLDQGLQFLIQYYNGEERAKGNILERFSAQQFPDLHSELNLSSLELGDSALYFCASSRGTRAYEQYFGPGTRLTVT.

The gene calls are TRBV30 and TRBJ2-1; 13 positions agree with TRBD2. The germline gives CDR1 GTSNPN, CDR2 SVGIG (reference sequence). V shed 3 bases and J 5 bases; nucleotides not matched to a gene: 4. The CDR3 covers 15 residues. This CDR3 reads CAWSRGLAGNNEQFF. The CDR3 nucleotides read TGTGCCTGGAGCAGGGGACTAGCGGGGAACAATGAGCAGTTCTTC.

The gene calls are TRBV11-2 and TRBJ2-7; 7 nucleotides line up with TRBD2. CDR1 is SGHAT, CDR2 FQNNGV, per germline. The V segment lost 5 bases and the J segment 5 bases; nucleotides outside the gene matches: 3. This CDR3 is 12 amino acids long. CDR3 residues: CASSQLANEQYF. Here the CDR3 DNA reads TGTGCCAGCAGCCAACTAGCGAACGAGCAGTACTTC.

This clone was recorded once. This chain uses TRBV19 with TRBJ2-7, with 7 bases matching TRBD1. V trimming: 3 bases; J trimming: 5 bases; junction bases outside the gene matches: 4. CDR1 and CDR2 from the germline V gene are LNHDA and SQIVND (reference sequence). The CDR3 loop spans 13 amino acids. The CDR3 DNA reads as TGTGCCAGTAGTATGGGACAGCCAAACGAGCAGTACTTC. This sequence encodes CASSMGQPNEQYF.

Remarks on this clone: At one end, the junction sequence differs from germline, possibly due to a read error. The V and J genes are TRBV11-2 and TRBJ2-7, with 7 bases matching TRBD2. The V gene's germline CDR1 is SGHAT and CDR2 FQNNGV. The length of the CDR3 is 16 residues. The DNA for the CDR3 is TGTGCCAGCACCTTAGGTCCAGCGGGGCTGTCCTACGAGCAGTACTTC. The encoded protein is CASTLGPAGLSYEQYF.

This rearrangement joins TRBV6-6 to TRBJ1-1, with 7 nucleotides matching TRBD1. This CDR3 contains 14 residues. Germline loops: CDR1 MNHNY, CDR2 SVGAGI (reference sequence). After removal of 6 bases from V and 5 bases from J, the junction contained 9 bases not matched to a gene. CDR3 sequence (DNA): TGTGCCAGCAGCCCCACAGGGGTTGTGACTGAAGCTTTCTTT. Translated: CASSPTGVVTEAFF.

CDR3 nucleotide sequence: TGTGCCAGCAGCTACGGGACAGGGCACGAGCAGTACTTC. This gives the protein CASSYGTGHEQYF. J is TRBJ2-7 and V is TRBV7-2; 9 bases match TRBD1. The CDR3 spans 13 residues. V shed 4 bases and J 5 bases; nucleotides not matched to a gene: 3. Germline V gene lookup returns CDR1 SGHTA and CDR2 FQGNSA. The complete variable domain, with remaining parts taken from reference TRBV7-2 and TRBJ2-7, reads GAGVSQSPSNKVTEKGKDVELRCDPISGHTALYWYRQSLGQGLEFLIYFQGNSAPDKSGLPSDRFSAERTGGSVSTLTIQRTQQEDSAVYLCASSYGTGHEQYFGPGTRLTVT.

This clone was picked up a small number of times. The chain has TRBV19 and TRBJ1-2; 7 nucleotides match TRBD1. The CDR3 covers 14 residues. CDR1 LNHDA and CDR2 SQIVND come from the germline V gene (reference sequence). Unmatched junction bases numbered 13, after V lost 10 bases and J lost 5 bases. CDR3 in amino acids: CATSPAGGRYGYTF. CDR3 bases: TGTGCCACCTCCCCGGCAGGGGGGCGATATGGCTACACCTTC.

The gene calls are TRBV6-2 or TRBV6-3 and TRBJ2-1; 7 bases are a match to TRBD1. The CDR3 has 13 residues. V lost 5 bases, J lost 6 bases, and 4 bases stayed unmatched. Germline V gene data show CDR1 as MNHEY and CDR2 as SVGEGT. CDR3 in DNA: TGTGCCAGCAGTCGTGACAGGGTCAATGAGCAGTTCTTC. Translated, it gives CASSRDRVNEQFF.

The rearrangement links TRBV19 to TRBJ1-2; D ambiguous. Per the germline V gene, CDR1 is LNHDA and CDR2 is SQIVND (reference sequence). The V gene lost 4 bases and the J gene lost 10 bases, with 13 bases spanning the gap. The CDR3 covers 12 residues. This chain's CDR3 is CASSTLSHSYTF. The CDR3 DNA follows: TGTGCCAGTAGTACCTTATCCCACTCCTACACCTTC.

This sequence joins TRBV10-3 and TRBJ1-2; 8 bases align to TRBD1. The CDR3 is made up of 15 amino acids. Germline lookup yields CDR1 ENHRY and CDR2 SYGVKD. V lost 2 bases to trimming and J lost 7 bases; unmatched junction nucleotides: 9. As DNA, the CDR3 is TGTGCCATCAGTGAGCCGAAGCAGGGGGCCGGTGGCTACACCTTC. Residues: CAISEPKQGAGGYTF.

On this clone: The sample has other DNA sequences that encode this CDR3 too. The rearrangement links TRBV6-5 to TRBJ1-5, with 8 bases fitting TRBD1. CDR3 length equals 13 residues. After removal of 9 bases from V and 3 bases from J, the junction contained 4 bases not matched to a gene. CDR1 is MNHEY, CDR2 SVGAGI, per germline. The CDR3 sequence is CASRQGNNQPQHF. The CDR3 DNA is TGTGCCAGTAGACAGGGGAACAATCAGCCCCAGCATTTT.

V gene TRBV7-9 combines with J gene TRBJ2-2; 7 bases match TRBD2. CDR3 length equals 15 residues. Germline V gene lookup returns CDR1 SEHNR and CDR2 FQNEAQ (reference sequence). V lost 5 bases, J lost 3 bases, and 6 bases stayed unmatched. The chain's CDR3 is CASSPGLVDTGELFF. The CDR3 bases are TGTGCCAGCAGCCCCGGACTAGTGGACACCGGGGAGCTGTTTTTT.

This clone was seen just once. The CDR3 here is CASSPWGGLGEKLFF. The CDR3 nucleotides are TGTGCCAGTAGTCCTTGGGGAGGGCTGGGTGAAAAACTGTTTTTT. The rearrangement joins TRBV19 to TRBJ1-4; unclear D gene. In germline, CDR1 is LNHDA, CDR2 SQIVND (reference sequence). V lost 5 bases and J 7 bases, leaving 17 bases between the germline ends. This CDR3 has 15 residues.

This clone was counted a single time. The CDR3 bases are TGTGCCAGCAGGGGACAGGGGGCTGAGACCCAGTACTTC. Translating gives CASRGQGAETQYF. The chain is built from TRBV6-5 and TRBJ2-5; 12 bases agree with TRBD1. Trimming cost V 6 bases and J 5 bases; bases outside gene matches: 1. The CDR3 is made up of 13 amino acids. CDR1 is MNHEY, CDR2 SVGAGI, per germline.

As DNA, the CDR3 is TGCAGTGCCCCCGACAGGAGAGCTTTCTTT. It translates to CSAPDRRAFF. This chain uses TRBV20-1 with TRBJ1-1; possible D gene TRBD1, 6 bases. The germline gives CDR1 DFQATT, CDR2 SNEGSKA (reference sequence). The CDR3 has 10 amino acids. Trimming cost V 6 bases and J 10 bases, with 12 bases left between them.

The gene calls are TRBV19 and TRBJ1-1; TRBD1 might be the D (6 bases). The V gene lost 5 bases and the J gene lost 10 bases, with 17 bases spanning the gap. This CDR3 has 13 residues. CDR1 and CDR2 from the germline V gene are LNHDA and SQIVND (reference sequence). DNA of the CDR3: TGTGCCAGTAGTCGGCAAAACAGGGTGGCAGCTTTCTTT. Protein product: CASSRQNRVAAFF.

The gene calls are TRBV10-3 and TRBJ1-5; a weak D match, TRBD1 (6 bases). The germline V gene encodes CDR1 ENHRY and CDR2 SYGVKD. The CDR3 covers 16 residues. Trimming removed 0 bases from V and 0 bases from J, with 9 bases in between. The CDR3 coding sequence is TGTGCCATCAGTGAGTCCGGCAGGGGTAGCAATCAGCCCCAGCATTTT. Protein product: CAISESGRGSNQPQHF.

The chain carries TRBV11-3 and TRBJ1-2; no reliable D call. In germline, CDR1 is SGHNT, CDR2 YENEEA. V shed 0 bases and J shed 3 bases, with 8 bases lying between them. CDR3 length: 14 amino acids. CDR3 nucleotide sequence: TGTGCCAGCAGCTTAGATCCGGTGGACTATGGCTACACCTTC. Its protein is CASSLDPVDYGYTF.

The chain combines TRBV6-5 with TRBJ1-5; D perhaps matches TRBD1 (6 bases). Germline CDR1 MNHEY, CDR2 SVGAGI. V was trimmed by 5 bases and J by 4 bases, leaving 15 bases between them. The CDR3 extends over 15 amino acids. The CDR3 protein is CASSKTGTLNQPQHF. For the CDR3, the DNA is TGTGCCAGCAGTAAAACCGGGACACTTAATCAGCCCCAGCATTTT.

This chain links TRBV10-3 with TRBJ1-5, with D possibly being TRBD1 (5 bases). This CDR3 is 13 amino acids long. CDR1 and CDR2 (germline): ENHRY, SYGVKD. The V end lost 8 bases, the J end lost 0 bases, and 8 bases lay between the germline ends. DNA of the CDR3: TGTGCCATCGGGGCTGATAGCAATCAGCCCCAGCATTTT. It yields the protein CAIGADSNQPQHF.

This chain connects TRBV6-5 to TRBJ1-5; no firm D call. The length of the CDR3 is 13 residues. The V gene lost 10 bases and the J gene lost 1 base, with 11 bases spanning the gap. The V gene's germline CDR1 is MNHEY and CDR2 SVGAGI. CDR3 nucleotides: TGTGCCACAGCTGCGGGGAGCAATCAGCCCCAGCATTTT. It codes for CATAAGSNQPQHF.

The chain couples TRBV7-9 to TRBJ2-2, with TRBD1 as a possible D gene (6 bases). The length of the CDR3 is 16 residues. V was trimmed by 0 bases and J by 1 base, leaving 9 bases between them. CDR1 SEHNR and CDR2 FQNEAQ come from the germline V gene (reference sequence). For the CDR3, the DNA is TGTGCCAGCAGCTTAGCGACAGGTTTGAACACCGGGGAGCTGTTTTTT. This codes for CASSLATGLNTGELFF.

The rearrangement uses TRBV19 and TRBJ2-6; D is perhaps TRBD1 (5 bases). CDR1 and CDR2 (germline): LNHDA, SQIVND (reference sequence). The CDR3 consists of 14 residues. Trimming cost V 6 bases and J 0 bases, with 6 bases left between them. CDR3 region: CASSDSSGANVLTF. The DNA of the CDR3 is TGTGCCAGTAGCGACAGCTCTGGGGCCAACGTCCTGACTTTC.